Listed here are 17 T cell receptor beta chains from one sample, sequenced in a study of blood T cell repertoires in COVID-19. Data came from immunoSEQ multiplex PCR; TCRdb stores just in-frame clones and leaves some out. There are about 200,000 clones in the sample; more than 70% occur only once, and 1.5% to 2% lies in the top ten. Material: peripheral blood. The receptors shown here come from a man between 18 and 29 years old with active or convalescent COVID-19.

The chain recombines TRBV5-1 with TRBJ2-7, with TRBD2 matching 13 bases. In germline, CDR1 is SGHRS, CDR2 YFSETQ. This CDR3 has 15 amino acids. Trimming removed 4 bases from V and 5 bases from J; junction bases left unmatched: 6. This chain's CDR3 is CASSETGLAGNEQYF. Here the CDR3 DNA reads TGCGCCAGCAGCGAAACGGGACTAGCGGGAAACGAGCAGTACTTC.

The chain carries TRBV18 and TRBJ1-1; D unresolved. The CDR3 contains 13 residues. Germline CDR1 is KGHSH and CDR2 is LQKENI. V was trimmed by 2 bases and J by 8 bases, leaving 12 bases between them. DNA of the CDR3: TGTGCCAGCTCACCAGGTTCGGGAGTAGAAGCTTTCTTT. Translated: CASSPGSGVEAFF.

V gene TRBV10-3 combines with J gene TRBJ2-2, with TRBD2 as a possible D gene (7 bases). This CDR3 has 15 amino acids. Trimming cost V 10 bases and J 2 bases, with 17 bases left between them. From germline, CDR1 is ENHRY and CDR2 SYGVKD. The CDR3 coding sequence is TGTGCCACCCAGGGAGGGGGACACAACACCGGGGAGCTGTTTTTT. This gives the protein CATQGGGHNTGELFF.

The J gene is TRBJ1-2, the V gene TRBV5-6; D gene unclear. The CDR3 has 14 amino acids. V was trimmed by 2 bases and J by 4 bases, leaving 12 bases between them. The germline CDR1 and CDR2 sequences are SGHDT and YYEEEE. In DNA, the CDR3 is TGTGCCAGCAGCTTTACGGGAATGATCTATGGCTACACCTTC. It is translated as CASSFTGMIYGYTF.

This clone was picked up a small number of times. This chain uses TRBV10-3 with TRBJ2-7; 12 nucleotides align to TRBD2. From germline, CDR1 is ENHRY and CDR2 SYGVKD. The CDR3 is made up of 20 amino acids. Germline trimming cut 3 bases from V and 3 bases from J; bases unmatched to any gene: 18. The CDR3: CAISEFFRTSGTPFGYEQYF. The CDR3 DNA follows: TGTGCCATCAGTGAATTTTTTAGGACTAGCGGGACCCCATTCGGCTACGAGCAGTACTTC.

This rearrangement joins TRBV7-9 to TRBJ1-2; D is perhaps TRBD1 (6 bases). V was trimmed by 1 base and J by 6 bases, leaving 12 bases between them. The CDR3 is 14 amino acids. Germline CDR1 SEHNR, CDR2 FQNEAQ (reference sequence). CDR3 loop: CASSLGGTRDGYTF. CDR3 nucleotides: TGTGCCAGCAGCTTAGGTGGGACAAGAGATGGCTACACCTTC.

In this sample, this clone turned up once. The gene calls are TRBV13 and TRBJ2-5; 7 nucleotides agree with TRBD1. CDR3 length equals 15 residues. With V trimmed by 2 bases and J by 2 bases, 5 bases remained unmatched. The V gene's germline CDR1 is PRHDT and CDR2 FYEKMQ (reference sequence). CDR3 region: CASSLRQGIQETQYF. CDR3 coding DNA: TGTGCCAGCAGCTTAAGACAGGGAATTCAAGAGACCCAGTACTTC.

The CDR3 nucleotides are TGTGCCAGTAGTGGGACAGGGGAAGATACGCAGTATTTT. The encoded protein is CASSGTGEDTQYF. The chain links TRBV19 to TRBJ2-3; 10 bases align to TRBD1. V lost 5 bases, J lost 5 bases, and 1 base stayed unmatched. Germline V gene lookup returns CDR1 LNHDA and CDR2 SQIVND (reference sequence). The CDR3 consists of 13 residues.

The chain combines TRBV4-1 with TRBJ2-3; 12 bases fit TRBD2. The junction had 18 bases not matched to a gene; V was cut back by 4 bases and J by 7 bases. The germline gives CDR1 MGHRA, CDR2 YSYEKL. The CDR3 is 19 amino acids. The CDR3 loop reads CASSPASGGARLGLNTQYF. In nucleotides, the CDR3 is TGCGCCAGCAGCCCTGCTAGCGGGGGGGCCAGGTTAGGATTAAATACGCAGTATTTT.

The CDR3 bases are TGTGCCAGCAGCTTTGGACAGAACACCGGGGAGCTGTTTTTT. The encoded protein is CASSFGQNTGELFF. The rearrangement uses TRBV11-2 and TRBJ2-2, with D maybe TRBD1 (5 bases). CDR1 is SGHAT and CDR2 is FQNNGV in the germline V gene. The CDR3 consists of 14 residues. Trimming cost V 3 bases and J 1 base, with 6 bases left between them. The full variable domain, its missing parts supplied by reference TRBV11-2 and TRBJ2-2, is EAGVAQSPRYKIIEKRQSVAFWCNPISGHATLYWYQQILGQGPKLLIQFQNNGVVDDSQLPKDRFSAERLKGVDSTLKIQPAKLEDSAVYLCASSFGQNTGELFFGEGSRLTVL.

The chain recombines TRBV7-9 with TRBJ1-5; no definite D call. The CDR3 is 13 residues long. The V gene lost 5 bases and the J gene lost 4 bases, with 9 bases spanning the gap. Per the germline V gene, CDR1 is SEHNR and CDR2 is FQNEAQ (reference sequence). The CDR3 DNA reads TGTGCCAGCAGCAGCCAGGAAAATCAGCCCCAGCATTTT. This gives the protein CASSSQENQPQHF.

The V call is TRBV4-3, the J call TRBJ2-3; D is unclear. The V gene lost 0 bases and the J gene lost 6 bases, with 7 bases spanning the gap. Per germline, CDR1 LGHNA and CDR2 YSLEER. This CDR3 region has 13 residues. The CDR3, as DNA: TGCGCCAGCAGCCAAGACACTACTGATACGCAGTATTTT. Its protein is CASSQDTTDTQYF.

This clone was observed a few times. This chain links TRBV11-2 with TRBJ2-1; D call uncertain. Germline V gene data show CDR1 as SGHAT and CDR2 as FQNNGV. CDR3 length: 11 residues. Trimming pared 4 bases from V and 10 bases from J, leaving 8 bases between. CDR3 sequence reads: CASSYRREQFF. CDR3 sequence (DNA): TGTGCCAGCAGCTACAGACGGGAGCAGTTCTTC.

The chain links TRBV7-9 to TRBJ2-1, with 11 bases that match TRBD2. Trimming removed 4 bases from V and 10 bases from J; junction bases left unmatched: 12. There are 16 residues in the CDR3. The germline CDR1 and CDR2 sequences are SEHNR and FQNEAQ (reference sequence). CDR3 loop: CASSYTTSGAFLEQFF. As DNA, the CDR3 is TGTGCCAGCAGCTATACGACTAGCGGGGCTTTTCTGGAGCAGTTCTTC.

This chain uses TRBV5-1 with TRBJ1-4; unclear D gene. The CDR3 is made up of 13 amino acids. Trimming took off 5 bases at V and 2 bases at J, with 7 bases between the two ends. The V gene's germline CDR1 is SGHRS and CDR2 YFSETQ. CDR3 sequence reads: CASREGTNEKLFF. DNA of the CDR3: TGCGCCAGCAGAGAGGGCACTAATGAAAAACTGTTTTTT.

This clone was seen once. The CDR3 is CAWSGTGLAGGFEQYF. Written as DNA, the CDR3 is TGTGCCTGGAGTGGCACCGGACTAGCGGGAGGGTTCGAGCAGTACTTC. The rearrangement uses TRBV30 and TRBJ2-7, with 15 bases fitting TRBD2. The CDR3 has 16 residues. V lost 1 base and J lost 6; bases outside the gene matches: 7. Germline values: CDR1 GTSNPN, CDR2 SVGIG (reference sequence).

A single count supports this clone. The rearrangement uses TRBV18 and TRBJ1-1; D might be TRBD1 (5 bases). The CDR3 contains 16 residues. V lost 6 bases, J lost 1 base, and 18 bases lay in between. Germline V gene sequence: CDR1 KGHSH, CDR2 LQKENI. CDR3 nucleotide sequence: TGTGCCAGCTCGTTCAAGGGGACTGTGGGGAACACTGAAGCTTTCTTT. Translation gives CASSFKGTVGNTEAFF.